Each of the 27 T cell receptor beta chains below was sequenced from the same sample in a study of neurological immune-mediated disorders. TCRdb called the 5' RACE reads again in MiXCR, with one record for every CDR3 protein. Of tens of thousands of distinct CDR3 sequences in the sample, about 4% were seen once. As for time point: longitudinal time-point 3. The sequencing input was PBMCs. The origin of the receptors is a woman aged 55-75 years with multiple sclerosis.

The chain uses TRBV27 and TRBJ2-2, with D possibly being TRBD1 (5 bases). V lost 5 bases and J 4 bases, leaving 11 bases between the germline ends. This CDR3 spans 14 amino acids. CDR1 is MNHEY and CDR2 is SMNVEV in the germline V gene (reference sequence). CDR3 DNA sequence: TGTGCCAGCAGTCTAGGGGTCGGCACCGGGGAGCTGTTTTTT. This encodes CASSLGVGTGELFF.

The table lists this clonotype with many counts. The chain combines TRBV29-1 with TRBJ2-7; weak D call: TRBD1 (5 bases). Germline assignment: CDR1 SQVTM and CDR2 ANQGSEA. V gave up 1 base and J gave up 3 bases, with 7 bases separating them. The CDR3 loop spans 12 amino acids. CDR3 DNA sequence: TGCAGCGTTGAAGGGCAGGGCTACGAGCAGTACTTC. Its translation: CSVEGQGYEQYF.

The V call is TRBV5-5, the J call TRBJ1-4; 7 bases map to TRBD1. This CDR3 comprises 12 residues. Looked up from germline, CDR1 is SGHKS and CDR2 is YYEKEE (reference sequence). Losses at the gene ends were 4 bases for V and 15 bases for J; bases not matched to a gene: 9. The CDR3 DNA reads TGTGCCAGCAGCCTGGAACAGGGGAAGATGTTTTTT. Its protein product is CASSLEQGKMFF.

This clonotype has ten or more counts. The J gene is TRBJ1-1, the V gene TRBV6-5, with D tentatively TRBD1 (5 bases). Between the trimmed V and J ends, which lost 5 bases and 2 bases, there was a span of 15 bases. The CDR3 covers 15 residues. The V gene's germline CDR1 is MNHEY and CDR2 SVGAGI. The CDR3 protein is CASSNRQSHNTEAFF. The CDR3 nucleotides are TGTGCCAGCAGTAACAGACAGAGCCATAACACTGAAGCTTTCTTT.

At least ten counts were recorded for this clonotype. This sequence joins TRBV5-1 and TRBJ1-6; no clear D. Germline values: CDR1 SGHRS, CDR2 YFSETQ. The CDR3 runs to 17 residues. V dropped 4 bases and J dropped 1 base, with 15 bases sitting between them. The CDR3 is CASSPSEGRSYNSPLHF. CDR3 sequence (DNA): TGCGCCAGCAGCCCGTCGGAAGGGAGGTCCTATAATTCACCCCTCCACTTT.

This clonotype has ten or more counts. The chain combines TRBV6-5 with TRBJ1-2; TRBD1 might be the D (6 bases). The CDR3 has 16 residues. V was shortened by 4 bases and J by 0 bases, with 15 bases between the two germline ends. Per germline, CDR1 MNHEY and CDR2 SVGAGI. The CDR3 loop reads CASSSQLGGANYGYTF. The CDR3 DNA sequence: TGTGCCAGCAGTTCCCAGCTAGGGGGAGCTAACTATGGCTACACCTTC.

Many counts were recorded for this clonotype. At one end the junction does not follow the germline gene, possibly because of a read error. The chain combines TRBV10-3 with TRBJ2-3; weak D call: TRBD2 (5 bases). The germline gives CDR1 ENHRY, CDR2 SYGVKD. The CDR3 has 15 residues. The chain's CDR3 is CAITEAGLSTDTQYF. CDR3 sequence (DNA): TGTGCCATCACTGAGGCGGGCTTAAGCACAGATACGCAGTATTTT.

Ten or more counts support this clonotype. V gene TRBV28 combines with J gene TRBJ2-7, with 9 bases fitting TRBD2. The junction had 4 bases not matched to a gene; V was cut back by 5 bases and J by 2 bases. Germline loops: CDR1 MDHEN, CDR2 SYDVKM. The CDR3 sequence is 14 residues long. CDR3 protein: CASSQRGVPYEQYF. The CDR3 coding sequence is TGTGCCAGCAGTCAGCGGGGGGTCCCCTACGAGCAGTACTTC.

This clonotype was recorded many times. The chain joins TRBV7-2 to TRBJ2-3, with a tentative D call TRBD1 (5 bases). This CDR3 comprises 16 residues. Germline CDR1 and CDR2: SGHTA and FQGNSA. V was clipped by 5 bases and J by 4 bases, with 19 bases between them. The DNA of the CDR3 is TGTGCCAGCAGCCTTAGCAGGGCTGGGCGGCCAGATACGCAGTATTTT. Encoded protein: CASSLSRAGRPDTQYF.

There are many counts of this clonotype. The chain joins TRBV3-1 to TRBJ2-3; 9 nucleotides line up with TRBD2. The CDR3 covers 15 residues. The germline V gene has CDR1 LGHDT and CDR2 YNNKEL (reference sequence). J was trimmed by 2 bases and V by 4 bases; bases with no gene match: 4. This chain's CDR3 is CASSRSGGVTDTQYF. In nucleotides, the CDR3 is TGTGCCAGCAGCCGTAGCGGGGGCGTCACAGATACGCAGTATTTT.

This clonotype showed up many times. The J gene is TRBJ1-2, the V gene TRBV9; tentative D call: TRBD1 (6 bases). CDR3 length: 14 amino acids. Trimming removed 3 bases from V and 4 bases from J, with 13 bases in between. CDR1 and CDR2 from the germline V gene are SGDLS and YYNGEE. The DNA of the CDR3 is TGTGCCAGCAGCGCACAGGGATGGAGCTATGGCTACACCTTC. This gives the protein CASSAQGWSYGYTF.

This clonotype was detected ten times or more. The J gene is TRBJ1-1, the V gene TRBV29-1; 8 nucleotides align to TRBD1. The J segment lost 0 bases and the V segment lost 6 bases, leaving 12 bases of the junction unmatched. CDR3 size: 16 residues. Germline values: CDR1 SQVTM, CDR2 ANQGSEA. The CDR3 loop is CSVRAAGGLLNTEAFF. CDR3 DNA: TGCAGCGTGCGGGCCGCAGGGGGCCTATTGAACACTGAAGCTTTCTTT.

This clonotype was seen repeatedly, ten times or more. This chain uses TRBV20-1 with TRBJ1-1; D is unresolved. Germline CDR1 reads DFQATT; CDR2 reads SNEGSKA (reference sequence). CDR3 length: 12 amino acids. V gave up 5 bases and J gave up 1 base, with 8 bases separating them. The CDR3 here is CSAQRQNTEAFF. Written as DNA, the CDR3 is TGCAGTGCTCAGAGACAGAACACTGAAGCTTTCTTT.

This clonotype was seen repeatedly, ten times or more. This chain connects TRBV27 to TRBJ2-5; D is perhaps TRBD2 (6 bases). In germline, CDR1 is MNHEY, CDR2 SMNVEV (reference sequence). The V gene lost 5 bases and the J gene lost 4 bases, with 20 bases spanning the gap. This CDR3 comprises 16 residues. The CDR3 sequence is CASSGVSGGMGETQYF. CDR3 bases: TGTGCCAGCAGTGGAGTGAGTGGAGGGATGGGAGAGACCCAGTACTTC.

This clonotype showed up many times. The V gene is TRBV6-1, the J gene TRBJ1-2; a weak D match, TRBD1 (6 bases). Germline V gives CDR1 MNHNS, CDR2 SASEGT. This CDR3 region has 14 residues. V shed 6 bases and J shed 0 bases, with 11 bases lying between them. The CDR3 bases are TGTGCCAGCAGGACAGGTGTAGCTAACTATGGCTACACCTTC. This encodes CASRTGVANYGYTF.

This clonotype was counted ten times or more. The rearrangement links TRBV5-1 to TRBJ2-2; unclear D gene. Germline values: CDR1 SGHRS, CDR2 YFSETQ. The ends were cut back, 5 bases at V and 2 bases at J, with 13 bases in the middle. This CDR3 is built from 15 residues. The CDR3 loop reads CASSDPPPNTGELFF. In DNA, the CDR3 is TGCGCCAGCAGTGACCCACCCCCCAACACCGGGGAGCTGTTTTTT.

This clonotype was counted ten times or more. The chain links TRBV4-1 to TRBJ2-3; 7 nucleotides line up with TRBD2. Germline-derived CDR1 and CDR2 are MGHRA and YSYEKL. The CDR3 consists of 17 residues. The V segment lost 2 bases and the J segment 0 bases; nucleotides outside the gene matches: 8. The CDR3 DNA reads as TGCGCCAGCAGCCAAACCTCGGGGGGAGCTAGCACAGATACGCAGTATTTT. This gives the protein CASSQTSGGASTDTQYF.

The chain carries TRBV12-3 or TRBV12-4 and TRBJ2-1, with 12 bases lining up with TRBD2. V was pared by 5 bases and J by 6 bases, with 14 bases of the junction left unmatched. CDR3 length: 18 amino acids. In DNA, the CDR3 is TGTGCCAGCAGTCCGACTCGGGGCCTAGCGGGGGGGGGCAATGAGCAGTTCTTC. Its protein is CASSPTRGLAGGGNEQFF.

This clonotype showed up many times. This chain joins TRBV6-5 and TRBJ2-2; D gene unclear. The germline gives CDR1 MNHEY, CDR2 SVGAGI. The CDR3 has 13 residues. V gave up 1 base and J gave up 6 bases, with 6 bases separating them. CDR3 sequence: CASSYFDPGELFF. The CDR3 coding sequence is TGTGCCAGCAGTTACTTTGATCCCGGGGAGCTGTTTTTT.

This clonotype was detected many times. This chain uses TRBV5-1 with TRBJ2-2, with 11 bases matching TRBD2. The CDR3 is 18 residues long. V lost 7 bases, J lost 5 bases, and 16 bases stayed unmatched. From germline, CDR1 is SGHRS and CDR2 YFSETQ. CDR3 amino acids: CASDPGLAGFQRTGELFF. For the CDR3, the DNA is TGCGCCAGCGACCCCGGACTAGCGGGTTTCCAGAGGACCGGGGAGCTGTTTTTT.

This clonotype was detected ten times or more. The gene calls are TRBV6-1 and TRBJ1-1; no clear D. The germline V and J ends were trimmed by 6 bases and 1 base, with 9 bases remaining between them. This CDR3 has 13 residues. The V gene's germline CDR1 is MNHNS and CDR2 SASEGT. The CDR3 is CASRRAGNTEAFF. Here the CDR3 DNA reads TGTGCCAGCAGAAGGGCAGGGAACACTGAAGCTTTCTTT.

Only a few counts were recorded for this clonotype. This chain uses TRBV7-7 with TRBJ2-5, with 13 bases aligning to TRBD2. This CDR3 is built from 17 residues. Germline lookup yields CDR1 SSHAT and CDR2 FNYEAQ (reference sequence). V shed 5 bases and J 5 bases; nucleotides not matched to a gene: 11. The CDR3 DNA reads as TGTGCCAGCAGCATCGACTTTACTAGCGGGGGGGCGGAGACCCAGTACTTC. It encodes CASSIDFTSGGAETQYF.

In its sample, this clonotype was seen many times. CDR3 sequence (DNA): TGTGCCCAGCGGATGAGGGGAGGTGGCTACACCTTC. Amino acids: CAQRMRGGGYTF. The chain employs TRBV12-3 or TRBV12-4 and TRBJ1-2, with a tentative D call TRBD1 (5 bases). The CDR3 loop spans 12 amino acids. The germline V and J ends were trimmed by 11 bases and 7 bases, with 17 bases remaining between them.

The table lists this clonotype with many counts. The chain recombines TRBV7-2 with TRBJ2-5, with a weak D call TRBD1 (6 bases). CDR1 is SGHTA, CDR2 FQGNSA, per germline. The CDR3 totals 14 residues. The V gene lost 3 bases and the J gene lost 5 bases, with 13 bases spanning the gap. CDR3 protein: CASSFTGGGETQYF. The CDR3 DNA sequence: TGTGCCAGCAGCTTCACTGGGGGCGGGGAGACCCAGTACTTC.

This clonotype was seen repeatedly, ten times or more. V usage is TRBV5-6 and J usage is TRBJ1-2; D call uncertain. CDR3 length: 13 residues. V lost 0 bases and J lost 6, with 9 bases in between. Germline CDR1 reads SGHDT; CDR2 reads YYEEEE. CDR3 residues: CASSLVGGNGYTF. For the CDR3, the DNA is TGTGCCAGCAGCTTGGTGGGTGGGAATGGCTACACCTTC.

This clonotype was seen at least ten times. This chain joins TRBV29-1 and TRBJ2-5; the D call may be TRBD1 or TRBD2 (6 bases each). CDR3 size: 13 residues. Trimming left V 6 bases short and J 4 bases short, with 15 bases between. Germline V gene lookup returns CDR1 SQVTM and CDR2 ANQGSEA. The CDR3 nucleotides read TGCAGCGTCCCGATGGGGGGCGGAGAGACCCAGTACTTC. Its protein is CSVPMGGGETQYF.

This clonotype was seen many times. This sequence joins TRBV3-1 and TRBJ1-2; TRBD1 matches 7 bases. The J segment lost 5 bases and the V segment lost 2 bases, leaving 14 bases of the junction unmatched. The CDR3 is 17 residues long. Germline CDR1 reads LGHDT; CDR2 reads YNNKEL (reference sequence). CDR3 coding DNA: TGTGCCAGCAGCCAACGGGCCTTAGGGGGCAGGGAATATGGCTACACCTTC. Translating it yields CASSQRALGGREYGYTF.